This T cell receptor beta chain was retrieved from a study of T cells in Graves' hyperthyroidism and ophthalmopathy. V lost 4 bases and J lost 7; bases outside the gene matches: 8. The CDR3 totals 16 residues. Germline values: CDR1 KGHDR, CDR2 SFDVKD. This clonotype turned up a few times. TCR beta CDR3 sequences were amplified from RNA transcripts. During a first-round RT-PCR of the TCR CDR3, the HTBI primer set was used. Each CDR3 protein is one row after TCRdb ran MiXCR on the multiplex PCR reads. The data show fewer than 650,000 distinct CDR3 sequences, with less than 15% seen just once and roughly 13% held by the top ten.

Sequencing was done on a sample of blood. The sequence derives from a woman aged 40 to 50 with Graves' hyperthyroidism. This chain joins TRBV24-1 and TRBJ2-2; 10 bases match TRBD1. This chain's CDR3 is CATSDPGTGVFGELFF. The CDR3 DNA reads TGTGCCACCAGTGACCCCGGGACAGGGGTTTTCGGGGAGCTGTTTTTT.